This TCR beta chain was sequenced during a study of vaccination and CD4 T cells after COVID-19. Researchers used the Oncomine TCR Beta short-read assay to sequence DNA from cultured CD4+ T cells. In TCRdb, the PCR reads were re-called with MiXCR into one record per CDR3 protein. This table has about 10,000 distinct CDR3 sequences, roughly 25% appearing once. CDR1 and CDR2 (germline): ENHRY, SYGVKD. The V end was cut by 3 bases, the J end by 4 bases, with 11 bases between. The CDR3 spans 14 residues. Treatment meaning: approximately 9-day PBMC culture with coronavirus spike peptide pools or control peptides (ViraFEST assay). Notes on this clonotype: Its antigen is not known.

The sequencing used CD4+ T cells from blood, cultured in vitro, collected before SARS-CoV-2 vaccination. V is TRBV10-3 and J is TRBJ2-3; D might be TRBD1 (6 bases). The TCR sequence derives from a human donor who received a COVID-19 vaccine. This chain's CDR3 is CAISDRDMADTQYF. DNA of the CDR3: TGTGCCATCAGTGACAGGGACATGGCAGATACGCAGTATTTT.